These T cell receptor beta chains were read from a single sample in a study of blood T cell repertoires in COVID-19. TCRdb's copy holds only in-frame clones and misses some; the assay was immunoSEQ multiplex PCR. The data show about 20,000 clones, with approximately 88% seen just once and 3% to 4% held by the top ten. The sequenced material came from peripheral blood. The receptors here all came from a human donor in a cohort sampled during active COVID-19. The CDR3 runs from the conserved cysteine through the conserved F or W. A D gene is named only where the DNA matches it firmly. Size values are once, few and many counts, or a class for expanded clones, and some rows have none.

D	size	V	J	DNA	CDR3
NA	NA	TRBV4-1	TRBJ2-7	TGCGCCAGCAGCCAAGAGGCGGTTCCGGGGAGCGAGCAGTACTTC	CASSQEAVPGSEQYF
NA	NA	TRBV11-2	TRBJ1-4	TGTGCCAGCAGCTGGGCGGCGGGGGCTAATGAAAAACTGTTTTTT	CASSWAAGANEKLFF
NA	NA	TRBV5-8	TRBJ1-1	TGTGCTCAGACTCGCCCATGGACCAAGGGGTCTGAAGCTTTCTTT	CAQTRPWTKGSEAFF
TRBD2	NA	TRBV14	TRBJ2-3	TGTGCCAGCAGCCAGCCTAAACTAGCGGGAGGATGGGATACGCAGTATTTT	CASSQPKLAGGWDTQYF
NA	few	TRBV27	TRBJ1-5	TGTGCCAGCAGTTTTGCTGGCAGGAACAATCAGCCCCAGCATTTT	CASSFAGRNNQPQHF
NA	once	TRBV18	TRBJ1-4	TGTGCCAGCTCACCTCCCACCTCTCGCCAGGCTGAAAAACTGTTTTTT	CASSPPTSRQAEKLFF
NA	NA	TRBV2	TRBJ2-1	TGTGCCAGCAGTGCTGCGGACTCCTACAATGAGCAGTTCTTC	CASSAADSYNEQFF
NA	once	TRBV27	TRBJ2-1	TGTGCCAGCACTTCCGCAGGGGCCCAAAATAAATACAATGAGCAGTTCTTC	CASTSAGAQNKYNEQFF
NA	NA	TRBV6-4	TRBJ2-2	TGTGCCAGCACCCCCGAGGCCACCGGGGAGCTGTTTTTT	CASTPEATGELFF
NA	NA	TRBV27	TRBJ2-7	TGTGCCAGCAGTTTAGAATTTGGGACACCACTGTACGAGCAGTACTTC	CASSLEFGTPLYEQYF
TRBD1	NA	TRBV6-5	TRBJ1-2	TGTGCCAGCAGTTACCTACAGGGGGGTCTAGGTGGCTACACCTTC	CASSYLQGGLGGYTF
NA	NA	TRBV6-5	TRBJ1-6	TGTGCCAGCAGGGATGGAACAGTTAATAATTCACCCCTCCACTTT	CASRDGTVNNSPLHF
TRBD2	NA	TRBV7-9	TRBJ2-1	TGTGCCAGCAGCTTAAGCGGGGTTGGTGAGCAGTTCTTC	CASSLSGVGEQFF
TRBD1	once	TRBV24-1	TRBJ2-3	TGTGCCACCAGTGAACTGACAGGGGGTTTGGGGGATACGCAGTATTTT	CATSELTGGLGDTQYF
NA	NA	TRBV4-1	TRBJ1-2	TGCGCCAGCAGCCGGCCCGGGACTCTGAGGGGCTACACCTTC	CASSRPGTLRGYTF
NA	NA	TRBV3-1/TRBV3-2	TRBJ2-1	TGTGCCAGCAGCCAAGTTTACGTGACCCAGACTTTGATCAATGAGCAGTTCTTC	CASSQVYVTQTLINEQFF
TRBD1	NA	TRBV7-9	TRBJ2-5	TGTGCCAGCAGCTTAAAGACAGGGGTGGAGACCCAGTACTTC	CASSLKTGVETQYF
NA	NA	TRBV6-2/TRBV6-3	TRBJ2-3	TGTGCCAGCAGTTTAGCGGATACGCAGTATTTT	CASSLADTQYF
TRBD2	NA	TRBV2	TRBJ2-1	TGTGCCAGCAGTGAACTAGCGGGAGGGTACAATGAGCAGTTCTTC	CASSELAGGYNEQFF
NA	once	TRBV2	TRBJ1-6	TGTGCCAGCAGTGAGGAGAAAAGCTCCTATAATTCACCCCTCCACTTT	CASSEEKSSYNSPLHF
NA	NA	TRBV5-5	TRBJ1-1	TGTGCCAGCAGCTCACCTCGTGGGGCGATGACTGAAGCTTTCTTT	CASSSPRGAMTEAFF
NA	few	TRBV6-1	TRBJ1-5	TGTGCCAGCAGTGAACAGTTGGCAGGGGTAAATCAGCCCCAGCATTTT	CASSEQLAGVNQPQHF
TRBD2	NA	TRBV18	TRBJ2-3	TGTGCCAGCTCACCAAGGCGGGAGTCGCAGTATTTT	CASSPRRESQYF
NA	NA	TRBV28	TRBJ2-7	TGTGCCAGCAGTTTACCCCCTGAAGCGCCAACCTACGAGCAGTACTTC	CASSLPPEAPTYEQYF
NA	NA	TRBV2	TRBJ1-6	TGTGCCAGCAGTGAATTAGGGGCAGCTAATTCACCCCTCCACTTT	CASSELGAANSPLHF
NA	NA	TRBV10-1	TRBJ1-1	TGCGCCAGCAGTCAAGGAGCGGGGAACACTGAAGCTTTCTTT	CASSQGAGNTEAFF
TRBD1	NA	TRBV6-5	TRBJ1-1	TGTGCCAGCAGAACGACAGGGCCGGGCACTGAAGCTTTCTTT	CASRTTGPGTEAFF
TRBD2	NA	TRBV6-5	TRBJ2-7	TGTGCCAGCAGTCCCGGCGCTAGCGGGGCCCTGAGGTACTTC	CASSPGASGALRYF
NA	NA	TRBV23-1	TRBJ1-5	TGCGCCAGCAGTCAGACCCACCGACACCAAGAGCGGAGTCAGCCCCAGCATTTT	CASSQTHRHQERSQPQHF
NA	NA	TRBV5-4	TRBJ2-1	TGTGCCAGCAGCATGGACAGAACCTACAATGAGCAGTTCTTC	CASSMDRTYNEQFF
NA	NA	TRBV5-1	TRBJ2-7	TGCGCCAGCAGCTTGGGAGCTTCTAGTGCGAGCTCCTACGAGCAGTACTTC	CASSLGASSASSYEQYF
NA	NA	TRBV2	TRBJ1-1	TGTGCCAGCAGGGAGGGAACTGAAGCTTTCTTT	CASREGTEAFF
NA	NA	TRBV10-3	TRBJ2-3	TGTGCCATCAGTGACAGTAGCACAGATACGCAGTATTTT	CAISDSSTDTQYF
TRBD1	NA	TRBV24-1	TRBJ2-1	TGTGCCACCAGTGATTCACAGGGGACCTCCTACAATGAGCAGTTCTTC	CATSDSQGTSYNEQFF
NA	NA	TRBV15	TRBJ2-2	TGTGCCACCACCGAAGTGGACAGCGTTGGGGAGCTGTTTTTT	CATTEVDSVGELFF
NA	NA	TRBV14	TRBJ2-5	TGTGCCAGCAGCCTAGCTTACGTCGCCGGGACCCAGTACTTC	CASSLAYVAGTQYF
TRBD1	once	TRBV2	TRBJ2-7	TGTGCCAGCAGGAGGACAGGGGGCCACGAGCAGTACTTC	CASRRTGGHEQYF
NA	NA	TRBV10-3	TRBJ2-5	TGTGCCATCAGTGACTCGGCCCGGGAAGAGACCCAGTACTTC	CAISDSAREETQYF
TRBD2	NA	TRBV19	TRBJ2-7	TGTGCCAGTAGTGTTAGCGGGACCCTTTGGCAGTACTTC	CASSVSGTLWQYF
NA	NA	TRBV11-2	TRBJ2-7	TGTGCCAGCAGCTTAGGACCCTCGGCAGCGAAGTACGAGCAGTACTTC	CASSLGPSAAKYEQYF
TRBD1	NA	TRBV6-4	TRBJ1-2	TGTGCCAGCAGATCCCCGGGACAGGGTGGTGGCTACACCTTC	CASRSPGQGGGYTF
TRBD2	once	TRBV5-4	TRBJ2-3	TGTGCCAGCAGCAAAACTAGCGGGAACACAGATACGCAGTATTTT	CASSKTSGNTDTQYF
TRBD2	NA	TRBV7-9	TRBJ2-3	TGTGCCAGCAGCCCCGGTTTAGCGGGAGAAACGCAGTATTTT	CASSPGLAGETQYF
NA	NA	TRBV7-9	TRBJ1-4	TGTGCCAGCAGCTTAACTGGAGGGGTAGCTGAAAAACTGTTTTTT	CASSLTGGVAEKLFF
TRBD1	NA	TRBV5-1	TRBJ2-3	TGCGCCAGCAGCTTCGGGACAGTCACAGATACGCAGTATTTT	CASSFGTVTDTQYF
TRBD2	NA	TRBV5-1	TRBJ2-5	TGCGCCAGCAGCTTGGCGGTAGCGGGAGATAGTCAAGAGACCCAGTACTTC	CASSLAVAGDSQETQYF
TRBD2	NA	TRBV25-1	TRBJ2-7	TGTGCCAGCGCCGCGACTAGCGGCCCCTACGAGCAGTACTTC	CASAATSGPYEQYF
NA	NA	TRBV6-1	TRBJ1-1	TGTGCCAGCAGTGAAGCGAGGGGGGGAGTGCTGAACACTGAAGCTTTCTTT	CASSEARGGVLNTEAFF
TRBD2	NA	TRBV6-2/TRBV6-3	TRBJ2-7	TGTGCCAGCAGTTACACGGCTAGCGGGAGCCACGAGCAGTACTTC	CASSYTASGSHEQYF
TRBD1	NA	TRBV2	TRBJ1-2	TGTGCCAGCATGGAGGGGGCGGGGTATGGCTACACCTTC	CASMEGAGYGYTF
TRBD2	NA	TRBV5-1	TRBJ2-5	TGCGCCAGCAGCTTGGGGACTAGCGGGAGGGCCATGGAGACCCAGTACTTC	CASSLGTSGRAMETQYF
NA	NA	TRBV28	TRBJ1-4	TGTGCCAGCAGTACTAGGGGGGGAACTAATGAAAAACTGTTTTTT	CASSTRGGTNEKLFF
NA	NA	TRBV6-5	TRBJ2-5	TGTGCCAGCAGCGACCAGGTTCGGGAGACCCAGTACTTC	CASSDQVRETQYF
NA	NA	TRBV6-5	TRBJ1-4	TGTGCCAGCAGTTCCAGGGAGGGGGGCCTAGGGGAAAAACTGTTTTTT	CASSSREGGLGEKLFF
NA	NA	TRBV15	TRBJ2-1	TGTGCCACCAGCAGAGATAACGGTCCCGATGAGCAGTTCTTC	CATSRDNGPDEQFF
NA	NA	TRBV19	TRBJ2-7	TGTGCCAGTAGTATTGGCGTCGACTTCCCGCAGCAGTACTTC	CASSIGVDFPQQYF
NA	NA	TRBV2	TRBJ1-6	TGTGCCAGCAAGTACAGGTCGATTAATTCACCCCTCCACTTT	CASKYRSINSPLHF
NA	few	TRBV6-5	TRBJ1-2	TGTGCCAGCAGGGCGAGACTTTTCTATGGCTACACCTTC	CASRARLFYGYTF